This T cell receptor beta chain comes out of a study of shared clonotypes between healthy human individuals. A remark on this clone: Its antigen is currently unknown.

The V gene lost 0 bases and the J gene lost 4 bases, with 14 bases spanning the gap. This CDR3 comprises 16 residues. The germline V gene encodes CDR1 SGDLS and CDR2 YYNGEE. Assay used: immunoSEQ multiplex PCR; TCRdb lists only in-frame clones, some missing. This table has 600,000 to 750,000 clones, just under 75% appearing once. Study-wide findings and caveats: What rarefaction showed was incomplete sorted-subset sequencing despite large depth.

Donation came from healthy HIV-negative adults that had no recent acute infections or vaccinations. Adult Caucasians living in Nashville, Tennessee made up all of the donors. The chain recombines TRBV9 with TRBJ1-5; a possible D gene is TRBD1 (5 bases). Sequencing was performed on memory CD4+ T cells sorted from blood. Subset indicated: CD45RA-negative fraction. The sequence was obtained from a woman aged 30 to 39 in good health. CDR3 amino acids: CASSVEAGYVNQPQHF. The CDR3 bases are TGTGCCAGCAGCGTAGAGGCAGGGTACGTTAATCAGCCCCAGCATTTT.